The T cell receptor (beta chain) under discussion was sequenced for a study of blood T cell repertoires in COVID-19. Turning to the study itself: The United States, Italy and Spain supplied acute and convalescent COVID-19 samples. In each case, the material was cDNA or gDNA derived from T cells, B-cell-depleted T cells, or PBMCs.

Seattle-derived patients entered the study during active infection and were followed longitudinally. CDR1 is MNHEY, CDR2 SVGEGT, per germline. V shed 5 bases and J shed 4 bases, with 12 bases lying between them. There are 13 residues in the CDR3. Per the original methods: Researchers report that nucleated cell counts were estimated from reference gene primer amplification. Sequenced by immunoSEQ multiplex PCR; TCRdb stores in-frame clones only, minus some. The DNA was the basis for D and trimming; V, J and clone size are from that table. The sample includes roughly 100,000 clones, around 88% of them seen just once.

The specimen sequenced was peripheral blood. The sequence was collected from a man aged 50 to 59 with COVID-19, enrolled during active disease. The J gene is TRBJ2-7, the V gene TRBV6-2 or TRBV6-3, with a tentative D call TRBD1 (6 bases). CDR3 sequence: CASSPYDRYEQYF. DNA for the CDR3: TGTGCCAGCAGTCCCTATGACAGGTACGAGCAGTACTTC.